The 30 T cell receptor beta chains in this list originate from one sample, sequenced in a study of shared clonotypes between healthy human individuals. Sequencing used immunoSEQ multiplex PCR; TCRdb keeps in-frame clones, though not all of them. The table has about 340,000 clones, about 73% seen once. The sequenced sample was memory CD4+ T cells sorted from blood. Subset reported: CD45RA-negative fraction. These receptors were obtained from a man aged 25-45 years in good health.

The J gene is TRBJ2-5, the V gene TRBV19; D is perhaps TRBD2 (5 bases). There are 15 residues in the CDR3. CDR1 and CDR2 from the germline V gene are LNHDA and SQIVND (reference sequence). V was pared by 1 base and J by 4 bases, with 13 bases between. Written as DNA, the CDR3 is TGTGCCAGTAGTATAGGTGGGGAGATAGCAGAGACCCAGTACTTC. Translation gives CASSIGGEIAETQYF.

The chain combines TRBV9 with TRBJ2-2, with D tentatively TRBD1 (6 bases). Deletions cut 5 bases from V and 2 bases from J, with 13 bases between. Germline assignment: CDR1 SGDLS and CDR2 YYNGEE. CDR3 length: 15 residues. In nucleotides, the CDR3 is TGTGCCAGCAGAGCCGGGACAACTAACACCGGGGAGCTGTTTTTT. The encoded protein is CASRAGTTNTGELFF.

The chain joins TRBV9 to TRBJ2-7; no firm D call. The CDR3 length is 13 residues. Germline CDR1 reads SGDLS; CDR2 reads YYNGEE. Trimming removed 4 bases at V and 0 bases at J, with 8 bases between. CDR3 residues: CASSPDTSYEQYF. For the CDR3, the DNA is TGTGCCAGCAGCCCCGACACCTCCTACGAGCAGTACTTC.

Notes on this clone: Additional DNA sequences in this sample encode the identical CDR3. V is TRBV29-1 and J is TRBJ2-7; D is perhaps TRBD2 (6 bases). Germline V gives CDR1 SQVTM, CDR2 ANQGSEA. This CDR3 spans 13 amino acids. With 4 bases removed from V and 2 bases from J, the gap between germline ends came to 12 bases. The CDR3: CSVGTSGAYEQYF. DNA of the CDR3: TGCAGCGTTGGGACGTCGGGGGCCTACGAGCAGTACTTC.

The V and J genes are TRBV19 and TRBJ2-2, with 7 bases lining up with TRBD1. With 5 bases clipped from V and 4 bases from J, the junction kept 4 bases outside the gene matches. Per the germline V gene, CDR1 is LNHDA and CDR2 is SQIVND (reference sequence). The CDR3 sequence is 14 residues long. The CDR3 DNA is TGTGCCAGTAGTGACAGGGCGGCCACCGGGGAGCTGTTTTTT. Protein sequence: CASSDRAATGELFF. The full variable domain, completed using reference TRBV19 and TRBJ2-2, is DGGITQSPKYLFRKEGQNVTLSCEQNLNHDAMYWYRQDPGQGLRLIYYSQIVNDFQKGDIAEGYSVSREKKESFPLTVTSAQKNPTAFYLCASSDRAATGELFFGEGSRLTVL.

This sequence joins TRBV5-1 and TRBJ2-4; D is unresolved. Germline CDR1 is SGHRS and CDR2 is YFSETQ. The CDR3 has 19 amino acids. Trimming removed 0 bases from V and 1 base from J, with 20 bases in between. The CDR3 coding sequence is TGCGCCAGCAGCTTGGAAGGAAGGAGAAGCGATATTGCCAAAAACATTCAGTACTTC. It encodes CASSLEGRRSDIAKNIQYF.

Only a few counts were recorded for this clone. This rearrangement joins TRBV19 to TRBJ2-7; D unresolved. CDR1 LNHDA and CDR2 SQIVND come from the germline V gene (reference sequence). The V end lost 7 bases, the J end lost 6 bases, and 16 bases lay between the germline ends. The CDR3 runs to 13 residues. Here the CDR3 reads CASTRSQSAEQYF. The CDR3 region has the DNA TGTGCCAGTACCCGGTCCCAATCGGCCGAGCAGTACTTC.

The genes are TRBV7-9 and TRBJ1-1; D unresolved. Per germline, CDR1 SEHNR and CDR2 FQNEAQ (reference sequence). V was shortened by 6 bases and J by 8 bases, with 16 bases between the two germline ends. This CDR3 has 13 amino acids. The CDR3 reads CASSPTREAEAFF. In DNA, the CDR3 is TGTGCCAGCAGTCCCACCCGTGAGGCAGAAGCTTTCTTT. Looking up the rest from reference TRBV7-9 and TRBJ1-1 gives the full variable domain: DTGVSQNPRHKITKRGQNVTFRCDPISEHNRLYWYRQTLGQGPEFLTYFQNEAQLEKSRLLSDRFSAERPKGSFSTLEIQRTEQGDSAMYLCASSPTREAEAFFGQGTRLTVV.

The chain uses TRBV18 and TRBJ2-7; 7 positions agree with TRBD1. The CDR3 has 14 amino acids. V shed 5 bases and J 0 bases; nucleotides not matched to a gene: 4. The germline V gene encodes CDR1 KGHSH and CDR2 LQKENI. Written as DNA, the CDR3 is TGTGCCAGCTCAACCGGGACAGACTCCTACGAGCAGTACTTC. Amino acids: CASSTGTDSYEQYF.

This clone was counted a few times. V usage is TRBV9 and J usage is TRBJ2-3, with D unclear. The germline V gene encodes CDR1 SGDLS and CDR2 YYNGEE. Trimming pared 6 bases from V and 2 bases from J, leaving 13 bases between. This CDR3 comprises 14 residues. CDR3 nucleotides: TGTGCCAGCAACTTGGACCCCGCCACAGATACGCAGTATTTT. Translating gives CASNLDPATDTQYF.

The chain links TRBV11-2 to TRBJ2-1; tentative D call: TRBD2 (5 bases). The CDR3 spans 14 residues. Trimming removed 6 bases at V and 5 bases at J, with 14 bases between. CDR1 and CDR2 from the germline V gene are SGHAT and FQNNGV. CDR3 sequence (DNA): TGTGCCAGCAGAGCTAGCAATACACACAATGAGCAGTTCTTC. As protein: CASRASNTHNEQFF.

The sample holds a few counts of this clone. The junction and the germline gene differ at one end; a read error may be behind it. J is TRBJ1-1 and V is TRBV29-1, with D uncertain. Germline CDR1 is SQVTM and CDR2 is ANQGSEA. The CDR3 spans 14 residues. The CDR3 DNA reads TGCAGCCTTGAACGTCCGGAATCGAACACTGAAGCTTTCTTT. Its protein is CSLERPESNTEAFF.

J is TRBJ2-2 and V is TRBV18; D unresolved. Germline V CDR1 and CDR2: KGHSH, LQKENI. V was shortened by 1 base and J by 0 bases, with 6 bases between the two germline ends. The CDR3 is 15 amino acids. The CDR3 protein is CASSPQAANTGELFF. CDR3 nucleotide sequence: TGTGCCAGCTCACCACAGGCAGCGAACACCGGGGAGCTGTTTTTT. Full variable domain (outside the CDR3, taken from reference TRBV18 and TRBJ2-2): NAGVMQNPRHLVRRRGQEARLRCSPMKGHSHVYWYRQLPEEGLKFMVYLQKENIIDESGMPKERFSAEFPKEGPSILRIQQVVRGDSAAYFCASSPQAANTGELFFGEGSRLTVL.

This chain connects TRBV11-2 to TRBJ2-7; D not certain. The germline V gene encodes CDR1 SGHAT and CDR2 FQNNGV. This CDR3 is built from 12 residues. V was shortened by 2 bases and J by 4 bases, with 6 bases between the two germline ends. CDR3 coding DNA: TGTGCCAGCAGCTTAACGGCTTACGAGCAGTACTTC. It yields the protein CASSLTAYEQYF.

This clone is a singleton in its sample. This chain connects TRBV30 to TRBJ2-7, with unresolved D. Between the trimmed V and J ends, which lost 2 bases and 4 bases, there was a span of 12 bases. CDR1 is GTSNPN and CDR2 is SVGIG in the germline V gene (reference sequence). This CDR3 region has 13 residues. In DNA form, the CDR3 reads TGTGCCTGGAGTCTGGCCGGGCTTTACGAGCAGTACTTC. It is translated as CAWSLAGLYEQYF. The full variable domain, with the rest looked up from reference TRBV30 and TRBJ2-7, is SQTIHQWPATLVQPVGSPLSLECTVEGTSNPNLYWYRQAAGRGLQLLFYSVGIGQISSEVPQNLSASRPQDRQFILSSKKLLLSDSGFYLCAWSLAGLYEQYFGPGTRLTVT.

The gene calls are TRBV27 and TRBJ2-7; D perhaps matches TRBD1 (6 bases). Germline V gene data show CDR1 as MNHEY and CDR2 as SMNVEV (reference sequence). The CDR3 extends over 15 amino acids. The ends were cut back, 4 bases at V and 2 bases at J, with 15 bases in the middle. CDR3 region: CASSWMGASPYEQYF. CDR3 coding DNA: TGTGCCAGCAGTTGGATGGGGGCTAGCCCCTACGAGCAGTACTTC.

CDR3 sequence (DNA): TGTGCCAGCAGCCTCTCGACAGGGGTGGGCTATGGCTACACCTTC. Translation: CASSLSTGVGYGYTF. The chain links TRBV7-9 to TRBJ1-2; 8 bases are shared with TRBD1. The CDR3 covers 15 residues. J lost 4 bases, V lost 5 bases, and 9 bases had no gene match. Germline values: CDR1 SEHNR, CDR2 FQNEAQ (reference sequence).

V gene TRBV13 combines with J gene TRBJ2-3, with TRBD2 matching over 10 bases. The CDR3 consists of 22 residues. Per germline, CDR1 PRHDT and CDR2 FYEKMQ (reference sequence). With V trimmed by 2 bases and J by 3 bases, 23 bases remained unmatched. Here the CDR3 DNA reads TGTGCCAGCAGCTTAACTATATCTGGGCTAGCGGGAGTGGGGACCCTGACAGATACGCAGTATTTT. Translated: CASSLTISGLAGVGTLTDTQYF.

This chain joins TRBV18 and TRBJ2-7; TRBD2 matches at 12 bases. Germline trimming cut 5 bases from V and 3 bases from J; bases unmatched to any gene: 2. Germline loops: CDR1 KGHSH, CDR2 LQKENI. CDR3 length: 14 amino acids. The CDR3 sequence is CASSASGRVYEQYF. The CDR3 nucleotides are TGTGCCAGCTCAGCTAGCGGGAGGGTCTACGAGCAGTACTTC.

This sequence joins TRBV11-1 and TRBJ2-7; no clear D. The CDR3 has 14 residues. V lost 0 bases to trimming and J lost 3 bases, with 9 bases between them. Germline lookup yields CDR1 SGHAT and CDR2 FQDESV (reference sequence). This CDR3 is CASSLAGVDYEQYF. The DNA for the CDR3 is TGTGCCAGCAGCTTAGCTGGCGTAGACTACGAGCAGTACTTC. Looking up the rest from reference TRBV11-1 and TRBJ2-7 gives the full variable domain: EAEVAQSPRYKITEKSQAVAFWCDPISGHATLYWYRQILGQGPELLVQFQDESVVDDSQLPKDRFSAERLKGVDSTLKIQPAELGDSAMYLCASSLAGVDYEQYFGPGTRLTVT.

This clone came up a few times. This chain's CDR3 is CAISEQGLAVTNEQFF. The CDR3 DNA reads as TGTGCCATCAGTGAACAGGGACTAGCAGTCACCAATGAGCAGTTCTTC. The chain links TRBV10-3 to TRBJ2-1; 9 nucleotides line up with TRBD2. The CDR3 extends over 16 amino acids. V trimming: 3 bases; J trimming: 6 bases; junction bases outside the gene matches: 9. CDR1 is ENHRY and CDR2 is SYGVKD in the germline V gene.

This chain joins TRBV5-4 and TRBJ2-3, with 14 bases fitting TRBD2. CDR3 length: 15 amino acids. With 4 bases clipped from V and 3 bases from J, the junction kept 1 base outside the gene matches. The germline V gene has CDR1 SGHNT and CDR2 YYREEE (reference sequence). CDR3 amino acids: CASSRTSGRTDTQYF. CDR3 nucleotide sequence: TGTGCCAGCAGCCGGACTAGCGGGAGGACAGATACGCAGTATTTT.

The rearrangement uses TRBV21-1 and TRBJ2-7; TRBD1 was called by the table and not checked on the DNA. TRBV21-1 is listed as a pseudogene. The CDR3 is 14 residues long. The CDR3 here is CASTLQDGHYEQYF. In DNA, the CDR3 is TGTGCCAGCACCTTACAGGACGGGCACTACGAGCAGTACTTC.

V and J are TRBV10-1 and TRBJ2-7; unclear D gene. V lost 3 bases and J 2 bases, leaving 14 bases between the germline ends. From germline, CDR1 is WNHNN and CDR2 SYGVQD (reference sequence). The CDR3 contains 15 residues. The CDR3 region has the DNA TGCGCCAGCAGTGAAGGTGGGATAGGAGCCTACGAGCAGTACTTC. Its translation is CASSEGGIGAYEQYF.

The V gene is TRBV10-3, the J gene TRBJ2-3; 7 nucleotides line up with TRBD2. V shed 8 bases and J 0 bases; nucleotides not matched to a gene: 5. Germline-derived CDR1 and CDR2 are ENHRY and SYGVKD. The CDR3 has 14 amino acids. Written as DNA, the CDR3 is TGTGCCATCGCTCCGGGACTAAGCACAGATACGCAGTATTTT. Its protein product is CAIAPGLSTDTQYF.

The CDR3: CASSPLADRNGYTF. CDR3 nucleotide sequence: TGTGCCAGCTCACCTTTGGCAGATCGGAATGGCTACACCTTC. The rearrangement joins TRBV18 to TRBJ1-2, with no clear D. This CDR3 region has 14 residues. Germline assignment: CDR1 KGHSH and CDR2 LQKENI. Trimming shortened V by 3 bases and J by 6 bases, and 14 bases separated the two germline ends.

Notes on this clone: Additional DNA sequences in this sample encode the identical CDR3. The gene calls are TRBV5-6 and TRBJ2-4, with D possibly being TRBD1 (6 bases). CDR3 length: 16 residues. V dropped 4 bases and J dropped 1 base, with 15 bases sitting between them. Per the germline V gene, CDR1 is SGHDT and CDR2 is YYEEEE. The CDR3 here is CASSPEITGAKNIQYF. The CDR3 nucleotides are TGTGCCAGCAGCCCGGAGATCACAGGGGCCAAAAACATTCAGTACTTC.

This clone occurred once. The chain recombines TRBV10-3 with TRBJ1-3; 9 positions match TRBD1. The J segment lost 11 bases and the V segment lost 3 bases, leaving 11 bases of the junction unmatched. The CDR3 sequence is 15 residues long. Germline lookup yields CDR1 ENHRY and CDR2 SYGVKD. This CDR3 is CAISDPGQGYSAIYF. The CDR3 region has the DNA TGTGCCATCAGTGATCCGGGACAGGGTTACTCCGCCATATATTTT.

V usage is TRBV9 and J usage is TRBJ1-3; 8 nucleotides match TRBD1. The CDR3 is 16 amino acids. V dropped 3 bases and J dropped 1; count of bases not matched to a gene: 6. CDR1 SGDLS and CDR2 YYNGEE come from the germline V gene. CDR3 nucleotides: TGTGCCAGCAGCGCGACAGGGGATAGGTCTGGAAACACCATATATTTT. Protein: CASSATGDRSGNTIYF.

This chain connects TRBV2 to TRBJ2-1; 8 positions agree with TRBD1. In germline, CDR1 is SNHLY, CDR2 FYNNEI. Losses at the gene ends were 3 bases for V and 2 bases for J; bases not matched to a gene: 3. This CDR3 contains 15 residues. The CDR3 loop is CASSDQDRAYNEQFF. The CDR3 bases are TGTGCCAGCAGTGACCAGGACAGGGCCTACAATGAGCAGTTCTTC.